Following are 4 T cell receptor beta chains from one sample sequenced in a study of shared clonotypes between healthy human individuals. Measured with immunoSEQ multiplex PCR; TCRdb has only the in-frame clones, and not every one. The sample includes 600,000 or so clones, roughly 98% of them seen just once. Terminally differentiated effector memory CD45RA+ cells were left out of the naive CD8 fraction, which was CD45RO-negative and positively selected for CCR7. The sequenced sample was naive CD8+ T cells sorted from blood. These receptors were taken from a man aged 30-40 years in good health.

CDR3 sequence (DNA): TGTGCCAGCAGCTCCGTCCAGCGGGAGGTCGACAATGAGCAGTTCTTC. Protein: CASSSVQREVDNEQFF. The V gene is TRBV7-9, the J gene TRBJ2-1; 9 bases agree with TRBD2. The V gene end was trimmed by 4 bases and the J gene end by 5 bases; junction bases not matched to a gene: 9. Germline V gene lookup returns CDR1 SEHNR and CDR2 FQNEAQ (reference sequence). CDR3 length: 16 residues.

The J gene is TRBJ2-7, the V gene TRBV5-5; the match to TRBD2 covers 10 bases. CDR3 length: 14 residues. Trimming cost V 5 bases and J 3 bases; bases outside gene matches: 5. Germline V gives CDR1 SGHKS, CDR2 YYEKEE (reference sequence). CDR3 in DNA: TGTGCCAGCAGTCCCAGGACTAGCGGCTACGAGCAGTACTTC. Protein product: CASSPRTSGYEQYF.

V gene TRBV7-9 combines with J gene TRBJ1-2; tentatively, D is TRBD1 (5 bases). The V end lost 5 bases, the J end lost 6 bases, and 16 bases lay between the germline ends. Germline assignment: CDR1 SEHNR and CDR2 FQNEAQ (reference sequence). The CDR3 has 14 amino acids. Here the CDR3 reads CASSPSPGRDGYTF. Here the CDR3 DNA reads TGTGCCAGCAGCCCTAGCCCAGGCAGGGATGGCTACACCTTC. Complete variable domain (other parts from reference TRBV7-9 and TRBJ1-2): DTGVSQNPRHKITKRGQNVTFRCDPISEHNRLYWYRQTLGQGPEFLTYFQNEAQLEKSRLLSDRFSAERPKGSFSTLEIQRTEQGDSAMYLCASSPSPGRDGYTFGSGTRLTVV.

The chain is built from TRBV13 and TRBJ2-1; 7 bases are shared with TRBD1. The CDR3 runs to 13 residues. V was pared by 6 bases and J by 5 bases, with 4 bases of the junction left unmatched. Germline CDR1 is PRHDT and CDR2 is FYEKMQ (reference sequence). The chain's CDR3 is CASRGTANNEQFF. DNA for the CDR3: TGTGCCAGCAGAGGGACAGCGAACAATGAGCAGTTCTTC.